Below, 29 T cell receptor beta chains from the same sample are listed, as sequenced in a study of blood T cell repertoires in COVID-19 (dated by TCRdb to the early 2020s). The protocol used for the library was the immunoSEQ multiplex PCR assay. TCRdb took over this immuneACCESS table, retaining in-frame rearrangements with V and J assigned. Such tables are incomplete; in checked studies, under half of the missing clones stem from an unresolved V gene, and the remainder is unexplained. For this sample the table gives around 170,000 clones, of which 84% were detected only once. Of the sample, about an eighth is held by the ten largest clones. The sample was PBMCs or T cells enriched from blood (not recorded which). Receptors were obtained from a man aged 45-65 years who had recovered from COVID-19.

The CDR3 spells CASSRRTGRNTF. In DNA form, the CDR3 reads TGTGCCAGCAGCCGGCGAACAGGGCGGAACACCTTC. J is TRBJ1-2 and V is TRBV5-6; a weak D match, TRBD1 (6 bases). Germline values: CDR1 SGHDT, CDR2 YYEEEE. This CDR3 region has 12 residues. Deletions cut 4 bases from V and 12 bases from J, with 16 bases between.

Written as DNA, the CDR3 is TGTGCCAGCAGCTCCCGGGACTCCTCGGGCATTCAGTACTTC. Translating it yields CASSSRDSSGIQYF. This chain links TRBV5-4 with TRBJ2-4, with a possible D match to TRBD2 (6 bases). The germline V and J ends were trimmed by 3 bases and 9 bases, with 16 bases remaining between them. Germline V CDR1 and CDR2: SGHNT, YYREEE (reference sequence). The length of the CDR3 is 14 residues. Supplemented by reference TRBV5-4 and TRBJ2-4, the full variable domain reads ETGVTQSPTHLIKTRGQQVTLRCSSQSGHNTVSWYQQALGQGPQFIFQYYREEENGRGNFPPRFSGLQFPNYSSELNVNALELDDSALYLCASSSRDSSGIQYFGAGTRLSVL.

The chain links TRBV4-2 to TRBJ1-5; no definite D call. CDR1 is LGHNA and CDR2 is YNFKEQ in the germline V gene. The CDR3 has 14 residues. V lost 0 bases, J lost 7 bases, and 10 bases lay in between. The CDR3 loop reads CASSQDTEGQPQHF. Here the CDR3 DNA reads TGTGCCAGCAGCCAAGATACTGAGGGACAGCCCCAGCATTTT.

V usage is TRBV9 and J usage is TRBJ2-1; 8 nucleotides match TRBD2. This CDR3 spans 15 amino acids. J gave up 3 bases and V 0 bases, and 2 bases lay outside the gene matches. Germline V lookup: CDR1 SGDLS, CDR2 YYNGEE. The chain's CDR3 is CASSVDGGDYNEQFF. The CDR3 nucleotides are TGTGCCAGCAGCGTAGACGGGGGGGACTACAATGAGCAGTTCTTC.

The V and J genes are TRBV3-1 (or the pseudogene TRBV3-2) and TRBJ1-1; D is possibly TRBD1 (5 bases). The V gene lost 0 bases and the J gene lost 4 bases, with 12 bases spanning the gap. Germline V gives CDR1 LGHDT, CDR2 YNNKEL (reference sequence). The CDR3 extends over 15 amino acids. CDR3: CASSQDRGWGTEAFF. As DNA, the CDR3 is TGTGCCAGCAGCCAAGATCGGGGGTGGGGCACTGAAGCTTTCTTT.

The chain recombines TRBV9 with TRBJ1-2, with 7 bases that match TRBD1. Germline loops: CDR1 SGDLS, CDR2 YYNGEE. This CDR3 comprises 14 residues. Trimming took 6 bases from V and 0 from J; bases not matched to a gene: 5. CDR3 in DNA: TGTGCCAGCACCCTGGGACAGTCTAACTATGGCTACACCTTC. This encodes CASTLGQSNYGYTF.

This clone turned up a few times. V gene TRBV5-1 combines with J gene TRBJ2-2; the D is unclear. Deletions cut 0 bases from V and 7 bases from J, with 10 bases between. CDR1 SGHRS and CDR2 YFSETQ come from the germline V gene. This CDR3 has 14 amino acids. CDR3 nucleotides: TGCGCCAGCAGCTTGGACTCCTCGGGCGGGGAGCTGTTTTTT. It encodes CASSLDSSGGELFF.

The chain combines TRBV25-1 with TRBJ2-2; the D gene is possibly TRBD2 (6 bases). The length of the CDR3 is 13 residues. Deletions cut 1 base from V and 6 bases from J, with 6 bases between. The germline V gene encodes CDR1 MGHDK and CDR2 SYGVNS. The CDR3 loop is CASSEWGAGELFF. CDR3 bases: TGTGCCAGCAGTGAATGGGGGGCCGGGGAGCTGTTTTTT.

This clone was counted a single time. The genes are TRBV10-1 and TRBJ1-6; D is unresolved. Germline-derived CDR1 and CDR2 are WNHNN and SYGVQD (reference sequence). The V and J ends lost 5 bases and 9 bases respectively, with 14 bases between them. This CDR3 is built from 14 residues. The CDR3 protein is CASSLHQSGSPLHF. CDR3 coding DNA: TGCGCCAGCAGTCTTCACCAGTCGGGTTCACCCCTCCACTTT.

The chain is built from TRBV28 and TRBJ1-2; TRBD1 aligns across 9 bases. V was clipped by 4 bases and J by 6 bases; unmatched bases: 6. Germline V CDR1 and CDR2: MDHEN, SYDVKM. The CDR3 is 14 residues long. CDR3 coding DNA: TGTGCCAGCAGTTCACAGGGGGCGAGTAATGGCTACACCTTC. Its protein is CASSSQGASNGYTF.

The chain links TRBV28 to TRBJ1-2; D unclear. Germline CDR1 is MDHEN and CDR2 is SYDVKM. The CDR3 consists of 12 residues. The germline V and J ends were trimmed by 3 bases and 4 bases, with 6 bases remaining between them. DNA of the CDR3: TGTGCCAGCAGTTTCCTGAGCTATGGCTACACCTTC. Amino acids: CASSFLSYGYTF.

As DNA, the CDR3 is TGCGCCAGCAGCCTGGGGGGGACTACGTCCAATGAGCAGTTCTTC. Protein product: CASSLGGTTSNEQFF. The chain recombines TRBV4-1 with TRBJ2-1, with TRBD2 identical over 7 bases. Trimming took 4 bases from V and 6 from J; bases not matched to a gene: 9. The CDR3 runs to 15 residues. Germline CDR1 reads MGHRA; CDR2 reads YSYEKL.

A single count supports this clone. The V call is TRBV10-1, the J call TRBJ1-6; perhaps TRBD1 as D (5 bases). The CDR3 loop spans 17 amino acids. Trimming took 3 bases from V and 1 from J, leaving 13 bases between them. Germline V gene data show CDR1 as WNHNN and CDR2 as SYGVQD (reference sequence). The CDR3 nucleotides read TGCGCCAGCAGTGATCCAGGGAAGGAATCCTATAATTCACCCCTCCACTTT. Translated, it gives CASSDPGKESYNSPLHF.

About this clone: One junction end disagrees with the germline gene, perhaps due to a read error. CDR3 amino acids: CAGSYGPQSEQYF. CDR3 sequence (DNA): TGTGCCGGCAGTTATGGGCCACAGTCGGAGCAGTACTTC. V gene TRBV12-3 or TRBV12-4 combines with J gene TRBJ2-7, with D hard to call. This CDR3 contains 13 residues.

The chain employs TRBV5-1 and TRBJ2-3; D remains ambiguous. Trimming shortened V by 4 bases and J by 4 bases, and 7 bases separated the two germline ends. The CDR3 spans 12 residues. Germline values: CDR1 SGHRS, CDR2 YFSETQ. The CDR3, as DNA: TGCGCCAGCAGCCCCGAGGCAGATACGCAGTATTTT. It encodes CASSPEADTQYF. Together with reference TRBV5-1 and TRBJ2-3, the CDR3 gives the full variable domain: KAGVTQTPRYLIKTRGQQVTLSCSPISGHRSVSWYQQTPGQGLQFLFEYFSETQRNKGNFPGRFSGRQFSNSRSEMNVSTLELGDSALYLCASSPEADTQYFGPGTRLTVL.

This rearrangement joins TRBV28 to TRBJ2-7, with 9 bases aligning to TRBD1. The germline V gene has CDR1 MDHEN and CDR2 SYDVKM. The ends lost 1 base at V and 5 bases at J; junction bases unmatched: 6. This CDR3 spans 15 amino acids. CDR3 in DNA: TGTGCCAGCAGTTTATCGGACAGGGGAGTGAACGAGCAGTACTTC. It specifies CASSLSDRGVNEQYF.

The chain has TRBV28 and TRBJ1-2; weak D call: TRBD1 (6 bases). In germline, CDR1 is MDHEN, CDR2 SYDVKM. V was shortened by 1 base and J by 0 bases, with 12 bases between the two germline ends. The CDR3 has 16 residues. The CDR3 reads CASSLSPHRANYGYTF. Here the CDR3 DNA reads TGTGCCAGCAGTTTATCCCCTCACAGGGCTAACTATGGCTACACCTTC.

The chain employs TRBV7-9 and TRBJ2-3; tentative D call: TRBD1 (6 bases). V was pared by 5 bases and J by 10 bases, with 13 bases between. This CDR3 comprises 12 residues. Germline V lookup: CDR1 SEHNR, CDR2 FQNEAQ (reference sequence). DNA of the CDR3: TGTGCCAGCAGCCCGGGCCCAGGGGCGCAGTATTTT. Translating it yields CASSPGPGAQYF.

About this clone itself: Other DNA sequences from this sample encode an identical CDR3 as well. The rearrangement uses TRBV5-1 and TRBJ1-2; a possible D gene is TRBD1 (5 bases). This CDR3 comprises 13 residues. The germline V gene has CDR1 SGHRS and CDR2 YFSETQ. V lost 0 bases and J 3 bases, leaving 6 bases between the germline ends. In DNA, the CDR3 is TGCGCCAGCAGCTTGGACAGGTACTATGGCTACACCTTC. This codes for CASSLDRYYGYTF.

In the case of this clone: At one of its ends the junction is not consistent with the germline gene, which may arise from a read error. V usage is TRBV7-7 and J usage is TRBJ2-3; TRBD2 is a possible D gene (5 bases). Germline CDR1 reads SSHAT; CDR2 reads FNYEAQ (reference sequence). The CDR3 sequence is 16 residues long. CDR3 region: CASSLGGYPPTDTQYF. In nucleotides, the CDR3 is TGTGCTAGCAGCTTAGGCGGGTATCCTCCCACAGATACGCAGTATTTT.

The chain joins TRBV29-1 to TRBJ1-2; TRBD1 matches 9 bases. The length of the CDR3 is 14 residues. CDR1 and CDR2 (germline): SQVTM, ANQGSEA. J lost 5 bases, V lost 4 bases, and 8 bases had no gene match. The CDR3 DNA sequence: TGCAGCGTTGGGGACAGGGTCGTACAATATGGCTACACCTTC. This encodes CSVGDRVVQYGYTF.

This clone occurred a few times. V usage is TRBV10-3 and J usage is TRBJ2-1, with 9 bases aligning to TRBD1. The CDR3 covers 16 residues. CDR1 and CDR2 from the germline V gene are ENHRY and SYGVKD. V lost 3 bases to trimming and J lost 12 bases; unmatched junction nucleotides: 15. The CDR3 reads CAISDTPGQGMMGQFF. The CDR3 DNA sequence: TGTGCCATCAGTGACACCCCGGGACAGGGTATGATGGGGCAGTTCTTC.

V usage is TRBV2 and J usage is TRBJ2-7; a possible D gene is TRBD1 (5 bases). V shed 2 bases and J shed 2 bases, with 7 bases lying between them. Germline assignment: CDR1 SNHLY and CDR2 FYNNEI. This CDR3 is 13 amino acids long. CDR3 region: CASSETRAYEQYF. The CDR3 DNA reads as TGTGCCAGCAGTGAAACCAGGGCCTACGAGCAGTACTTC. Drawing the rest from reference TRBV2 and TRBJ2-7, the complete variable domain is EPEVTQTPSHQVTQMGQEVILRCVPISNHLYFYWYRQILGQKVEFLVSFYNNEISEKSEIFDDQFSVERPDGSNFTLKIRSTKLEDSAMYFCASSETRAYEQYFGPGTRLTVT.

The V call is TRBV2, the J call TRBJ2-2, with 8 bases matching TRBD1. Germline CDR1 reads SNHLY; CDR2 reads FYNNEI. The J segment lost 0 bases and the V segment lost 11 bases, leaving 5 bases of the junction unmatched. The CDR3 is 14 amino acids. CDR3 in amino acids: CAGGQGTNTGELFF. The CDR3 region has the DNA TGTGCCGGAGGACAGGGAACGAACACCGGGGAGCTGTTTTTT.

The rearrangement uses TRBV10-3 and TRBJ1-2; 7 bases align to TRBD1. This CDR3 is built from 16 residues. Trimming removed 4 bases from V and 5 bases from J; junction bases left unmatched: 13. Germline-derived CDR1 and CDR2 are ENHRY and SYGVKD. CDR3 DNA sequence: TGTGCCATCAGTGCCCAGTCCGACAGGGCTGGTTATGGCTACACCTTC. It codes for CAISAQSDRAGYGYTF.

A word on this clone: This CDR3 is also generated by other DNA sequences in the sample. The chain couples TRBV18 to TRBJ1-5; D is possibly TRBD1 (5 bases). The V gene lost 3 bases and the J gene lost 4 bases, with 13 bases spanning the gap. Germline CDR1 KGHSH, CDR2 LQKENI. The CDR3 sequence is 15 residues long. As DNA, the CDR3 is TGTGCCAGCTCACCGCCCGGGGGTGGGAATCAGCCCCAGCATTTT. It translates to CASSPPGGGNQPQHF.

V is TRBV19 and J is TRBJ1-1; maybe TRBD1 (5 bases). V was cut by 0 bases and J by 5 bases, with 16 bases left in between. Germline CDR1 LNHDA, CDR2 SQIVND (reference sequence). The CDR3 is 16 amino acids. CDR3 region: CASSIDGAGRGTEAFF. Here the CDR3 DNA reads TGTGCCAGTAGTATAGATGGGGCAGGAAGGGGTACTGAAGCTTTCTTT.

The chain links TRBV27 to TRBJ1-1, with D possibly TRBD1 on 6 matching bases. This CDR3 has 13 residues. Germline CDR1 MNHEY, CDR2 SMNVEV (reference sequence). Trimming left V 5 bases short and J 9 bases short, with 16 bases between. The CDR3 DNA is TGTGCCAGCAGTGCTACAGGGAACGGCAAAGCTTTCTTT. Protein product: CASSATGNGKAFF.

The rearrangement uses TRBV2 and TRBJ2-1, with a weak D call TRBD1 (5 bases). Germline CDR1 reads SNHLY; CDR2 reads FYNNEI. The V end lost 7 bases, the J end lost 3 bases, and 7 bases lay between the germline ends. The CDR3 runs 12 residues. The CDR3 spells CASTRDYNEQFF. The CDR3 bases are TGTGCCAGCACCAGGGACTACAATGAGCAGTTCTTC.